The 4 T cell receptor beta chains presented below share a single source sample, sequenced in a study of Ad26.COV2.S vaccination and SARS-CoV-2 variants. The protocol was immunoSEQ multiplex PCR, while the TCRdb copy is restricted to in-frame clones and leaves out a portion. Here the sample spans some 270,000 clones, roughly 89% being singletons. Indicated treatment: 15 to 20 received Ad26.COV2.S at low or high dose, single or two shots; several received placebo; per-sample allocation not given. The samples were gathered on day 63 after the first injection of vaccine or placebo. The sequences come from peripheral blood, collected in a trial of Ad26.COV2.S vaccine versus placebo. These TCRs come from a person aged 18-60 years who received the Ad26.COV2.S COVID-19 vaccine or a placebo.

V and J are TRBV19 and TRBJ1-5; TRBD1 aligns across 9 bases. This CDR3 is built from 16 residues. The germline CDR1 and CDR2 sequences are LNHDA and SQIVND (reference sequence). V was pared by 4 bases and J by 1 base, with 5 bases of the junction left unmatched. Here the CDR3 DNA reads TGTGCCAGTAGTAGGGGACAGGGCCGGAGCAATCAGCCCCAGCATTTT. Its protein product is CASSRGQGRSNQPQHF. Full variable domain (remainder filled in from reference TRBV19 and TRBJ1-5): DGGITQSPKYLFRKEGQNVTLSCEQNLNHDAMYWYRQDPGQGLRLIYYSQIVNDFQKGDIAEGYSVSREKKESFPLTVTSAQKNPTAFYLCASSRGQGRSNQPQHFGDGTRLSIL.

The chain uses TRBV11-2 and TRBJ1-2; TRBD1 might be the D (6 bases). CDR3 length: 15 amino acids. CDR1 SGHAT and CDR2 FQNNGV come from the germline V gene. The V gene lost 5 bases and the J gene lost 2 bases, with 15 bases spanning the gap. The CDR3 DNA sequence: TGTGCCAGCAGCCTATGGGGGGGACAAAACTATGGCTACACCTTC. It codes for CASSLWGGQNYGYTF.

The chain carries TRBV7-3 and TRBJ1-1, with D maybe TRBD1 (5 bases). The germline V and J ends were trimmed by 5 bases and 6 bases, with 16 bases remaining between them. CDR1 is SGHTA, CDR2 FQGTGA, per germline. This CDR3 has 14 residues. The CDR3 loop reads CASSPNWDGSEAFF. Here the CDR3 DNA reads TGTGCCAGCAGCCCCAACTGGGACGGTTCTGAAGCTTTCTTT.

The chain joins TRBV18 to TRBJ2-1; 12 bases are a match to TRBD2. The ends lost 5 bases at V and 5 bases at J; junction bases unmatched: 4. Germline CDR1 and CDR2: KGHSH and LQKENI. The CDR3 loop spans 15 amino acids. CDR3 protein: CASSSRTSGNNEQFF. The CDR3 nucleotides read TGTGCCAGCTCATCAAGGACTAGCGGGAACAATGAGCAGTTCTTC.